Listed below are T cell receptor beta chains from one sample, sequenced in a study of T cell repertoires in cytomegalovirus infection. Each CDR3 protein is one row after TCRdb ran MiXCR on the reads. The table has about 570,000 distinct CDR3 sequences, under 45% seen once. These receptors' antigens are unknown. This material consisted of cultured PBMCs, taken from culture after CMV antigen stimulation. The origin of the receptors is a human donor in good health (CMV status not recorded). Some clones in this sample may be carry-over from other donors' samples. The CDR3 runs from the conserved cysteine through the conserved F or W. D genes are given only for firm matches. Rows may omit the clone size; those that give it use once, few, many or a size class.

>TRBV7-2|TRBJ2-5|few|TRBD1
TGTGCCAGCAGCGGGGGACAGCAACAAGAGACCCAGTACTTC
CASSGGQQQETQYF
>TRBV7-8|TRBJ1-1|few|-
TGTGCCAGCAGCTCCCGACGGACGTTGAACACTGAAGCTTTCTTT
CASSSRRTLNTEAFF
>TRBV5-6|TRBJ2-1|-|-
TGTGCCAGCAGCTTGGTTCGGGAAAGCTCCTACAATGAGCAGTTCTTC
CASSLVRESSYNEQFF
>TRBV29-1|TRBJ2-1|once|-
TGCAGCGTCGCGGGACGGCTGGTTAATGAGCAGTTCTTC
CSVAGRLVNEQFF
>TRBV6-1|TRBJ2-3|-|TRBD1
TGTGCCAGCAGTGAAGCTCTCCGGGACAGGGGCACAGATACGCAGTATTTT
CASSEALRDRGTDTQYF
>TRBV7-8|TRBJ1-2|-|-
TGTGCCAGCAGCTTAAAGTTGGACTATGGCTACACCTTC
CASSLKLDYGYTF
>TRBV7-8|TRBJ2-1|few|TRBD2
TGTGCCAGCAGCTCCCGACTAGCCCGGTACAATGAGCAGTTCTTC
CASSSRLARYNEQFF
>TRBV4-1|TRBJ1-1|-|-
TGCGCCAGCAGCCAAGCTCTCGCCGAGAACACTGAAGCTTTCTTT
CASSQALAENTEAFF
>TRBV7-9|TRBJ2-7|-|TRBD2
TGTGCCAGCAGTTCTACACGAACTAGCGGGCTGGATGCCTACGAGCAGTACTTC
CASSSTRTSGLDAYEQYF
>TRBV7-9|TRBJ1-1|-|TRBD1
TGTGCCAGCAGCGCCCAGGGGGATACTGAAGCTTTCTTT
CASSAQGDTEAFF
>TRBV7-8|TRBJ1-1|-|-
TGTGCCAGCAGCTTAGGCGGCAAACTAGGAAATGGTTTCTTT
CASSLGGKLGNGFF
>TRBV18|TRBJ2-1|-|TRBD1
TGTGCCAGCTCAAAAGGTGGACAGGGGTACAATGAGCAGTTCTTC
CASSKGGQGYNEQFF
>TRBV6-2/TRBV6-3|TRBJ2-7|few|-
TGTGCCAGCAGTTACTCTTGGGGCTACGGGCAGTACTTC
CASSYSWGYGQYF
>TRBV6-6|TRBJ1-4|-|-
TGTGCCAGCAGCTTTCTCTTCGACGGTGCTAATGAAAAACTGTTTTTT
CASSFLFDGANEKLFF
>TRBV15|TRBJ2-7|-|TRBD2
TGTGCCACCAGCAGAGATGCCCCGGGACTAGCGGGAGGTTCCTACGTGCAGTACTTC
CATSRDAPGLAGGSYVQYF